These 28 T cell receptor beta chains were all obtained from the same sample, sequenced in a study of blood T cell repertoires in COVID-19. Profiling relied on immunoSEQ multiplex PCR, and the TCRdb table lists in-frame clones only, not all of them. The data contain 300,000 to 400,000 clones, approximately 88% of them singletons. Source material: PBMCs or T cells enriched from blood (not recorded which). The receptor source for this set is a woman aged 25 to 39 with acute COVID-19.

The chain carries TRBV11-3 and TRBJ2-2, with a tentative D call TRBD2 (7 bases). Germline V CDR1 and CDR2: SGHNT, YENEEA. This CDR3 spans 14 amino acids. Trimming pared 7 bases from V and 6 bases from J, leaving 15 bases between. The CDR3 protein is CASTGRGLAGELFF. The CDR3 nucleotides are TGTGCCAGCACCGGGCGGGGGCTCGCCGGGGAGCTGTTTTTT.

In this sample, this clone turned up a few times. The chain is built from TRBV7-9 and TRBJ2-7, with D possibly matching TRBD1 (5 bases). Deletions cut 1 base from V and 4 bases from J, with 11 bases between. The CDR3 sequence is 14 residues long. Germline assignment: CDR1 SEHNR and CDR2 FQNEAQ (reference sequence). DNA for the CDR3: TGTGCCAGCAGCTTAGAGCAGGGTGTATACGAGCAGTACTTC. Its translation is CASSLEQGVYEQYF.

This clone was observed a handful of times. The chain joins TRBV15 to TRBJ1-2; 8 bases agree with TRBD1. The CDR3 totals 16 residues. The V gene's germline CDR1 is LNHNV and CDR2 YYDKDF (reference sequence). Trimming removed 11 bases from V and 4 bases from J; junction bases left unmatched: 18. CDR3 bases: TGTGCCGCCGGAGGCAGGGGGCAGGGCACGGCCTATGGCTACACCTTC. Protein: CAAGGRGQGTAYGYTF.

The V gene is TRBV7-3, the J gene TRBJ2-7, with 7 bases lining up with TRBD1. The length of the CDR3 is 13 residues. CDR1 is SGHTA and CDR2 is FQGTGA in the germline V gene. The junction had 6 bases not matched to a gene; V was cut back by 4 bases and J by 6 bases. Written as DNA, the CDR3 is TGTGCCAGCAGCTCATCCCGGACAGGCGAGCAGTACTTC. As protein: CASSSSRTGEQYF.

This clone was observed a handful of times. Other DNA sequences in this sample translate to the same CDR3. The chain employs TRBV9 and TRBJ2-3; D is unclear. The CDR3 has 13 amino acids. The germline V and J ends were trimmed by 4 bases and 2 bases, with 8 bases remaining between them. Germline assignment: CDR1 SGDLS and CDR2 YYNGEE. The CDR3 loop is CASSPSPTDTQYF. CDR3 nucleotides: TGTGCCAGCAGCCCCTCCCCCACAGATACGCAGTATTTT.

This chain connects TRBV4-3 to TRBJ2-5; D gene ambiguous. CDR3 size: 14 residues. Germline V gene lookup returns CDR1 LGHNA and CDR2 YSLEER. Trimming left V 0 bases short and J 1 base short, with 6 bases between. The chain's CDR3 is CASSQDTSQETQYF. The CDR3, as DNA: TGCGCCAGCAGCCAAGATACAAGCCAAGAGACCCAGTACTTC.

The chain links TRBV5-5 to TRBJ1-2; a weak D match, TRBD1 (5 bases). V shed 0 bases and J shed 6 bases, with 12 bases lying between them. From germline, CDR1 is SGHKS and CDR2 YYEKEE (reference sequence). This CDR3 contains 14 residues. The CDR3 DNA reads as TGTGCCAGCAGCTTGGCCGGCAGGGTGGATGGCTACACCTTC. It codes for CASSLAGRVDGYTF.

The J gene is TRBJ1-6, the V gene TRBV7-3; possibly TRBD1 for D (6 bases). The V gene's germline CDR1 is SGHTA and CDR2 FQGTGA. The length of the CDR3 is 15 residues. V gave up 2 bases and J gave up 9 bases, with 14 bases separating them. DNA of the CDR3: TGTGCCAGCAGCTTATGGGCCAGGGGCGGTTCACCCCTCCACTTT. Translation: CASSLWARGGSPLHF.

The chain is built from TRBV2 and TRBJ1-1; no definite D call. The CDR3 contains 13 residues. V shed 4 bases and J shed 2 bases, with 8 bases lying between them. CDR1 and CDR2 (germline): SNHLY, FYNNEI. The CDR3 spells CASSVLTNTEAFF. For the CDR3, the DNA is TGTGCCAGCAGTGTCTTAACAAACACTGAAGCTTTCTTT.

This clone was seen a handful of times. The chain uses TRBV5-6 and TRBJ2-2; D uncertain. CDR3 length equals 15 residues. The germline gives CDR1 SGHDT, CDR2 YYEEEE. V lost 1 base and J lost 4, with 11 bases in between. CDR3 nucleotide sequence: TGTGCCAGCAGCTTGTTACAGAGAAGCACCGGGGAGCTGTTTTTT. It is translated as CASSLLQRSTGELFF.

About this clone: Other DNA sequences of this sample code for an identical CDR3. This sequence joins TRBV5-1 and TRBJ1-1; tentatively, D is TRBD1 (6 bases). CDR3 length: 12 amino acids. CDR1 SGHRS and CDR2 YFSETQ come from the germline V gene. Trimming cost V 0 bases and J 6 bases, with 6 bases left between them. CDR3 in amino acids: CASSLEGAEAFF. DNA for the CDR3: TGCGCCAGCAGCTTGGAGGGGGCTGAAGCTTTCTTT.

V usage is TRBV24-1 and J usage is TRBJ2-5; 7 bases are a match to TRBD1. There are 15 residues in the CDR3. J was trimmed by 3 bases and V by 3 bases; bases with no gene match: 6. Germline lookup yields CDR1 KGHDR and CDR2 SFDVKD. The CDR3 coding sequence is TGTGCCACCAGTGATCCCCTCGGGACAGAAGAGACCCAGTACTTC. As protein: CATSDPLGTEETQYF.

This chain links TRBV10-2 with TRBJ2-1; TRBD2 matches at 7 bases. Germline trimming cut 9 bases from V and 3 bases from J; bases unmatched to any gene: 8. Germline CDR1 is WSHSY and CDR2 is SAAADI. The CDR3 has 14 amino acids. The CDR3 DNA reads TGCGCCAGTGCGAGCGGGGCCGGCTACAATGAGCAGTTCTTC. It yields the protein CASASGAGYNEQFF.

The CDR3: CASSLTPDLAKNIQYF. The CDR3 DNA is TGTGCCAGCAGCTTAACCCCGGACTTGGCCAAAAACATTCAGTACTTC. The chain is built from TRBV7-3 and TRBJ2-4, with a weak D call TRBD2 (5 bases). V lost 0 bases and J lost 1, with 10 bases in between. CDR1 is SGHTA and CDR2 is FQGTGA in the germline V gene. The CDR3 extends over 16 amino acids.

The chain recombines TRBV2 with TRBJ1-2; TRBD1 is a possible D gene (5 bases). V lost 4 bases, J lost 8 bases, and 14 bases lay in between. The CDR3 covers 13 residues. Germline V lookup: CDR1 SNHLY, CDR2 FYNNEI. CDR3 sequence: CASSGAGLGGYTF. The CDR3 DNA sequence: TGTGCCAGCAGTGGGGCAGGGTTGGGAGGCTACACCTTC.

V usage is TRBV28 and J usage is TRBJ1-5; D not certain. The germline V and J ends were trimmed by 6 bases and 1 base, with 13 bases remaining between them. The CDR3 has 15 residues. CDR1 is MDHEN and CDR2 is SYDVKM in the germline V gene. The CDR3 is CASRRVGFSNQPQHF. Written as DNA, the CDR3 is TGTGCCAGCAGGAGGGTAGGGTTCAGCAATCAGCCCCAGCATTTT.

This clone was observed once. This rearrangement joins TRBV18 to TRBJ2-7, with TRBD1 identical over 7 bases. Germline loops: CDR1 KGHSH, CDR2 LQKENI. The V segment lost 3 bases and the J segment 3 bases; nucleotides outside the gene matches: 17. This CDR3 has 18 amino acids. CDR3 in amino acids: CASSPQTWKRGGLYEQYF. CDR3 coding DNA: TGTGCCAGCTCACCGCAGACATGGAAAAGAGGGGGCCTCTACGAGCAGTACTTC.

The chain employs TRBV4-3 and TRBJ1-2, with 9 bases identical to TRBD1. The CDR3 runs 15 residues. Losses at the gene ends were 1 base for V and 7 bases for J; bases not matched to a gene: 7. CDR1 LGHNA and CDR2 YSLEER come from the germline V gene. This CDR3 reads CASSQVVGDRAGYTF. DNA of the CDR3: TGCGCCAGCAGCCAAGTTGTCGGGGACAGGGCTGGCTACACCTTC.

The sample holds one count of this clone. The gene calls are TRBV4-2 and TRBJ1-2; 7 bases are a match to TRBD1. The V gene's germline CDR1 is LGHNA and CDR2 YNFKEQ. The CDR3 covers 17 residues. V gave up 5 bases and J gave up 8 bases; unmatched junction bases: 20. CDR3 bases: TGTGCCAGCAGCGCGACCGAGACAGGGCGCTACGCTAGGGGCTACACCTTC. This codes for CASSATETGRYARGYTF.

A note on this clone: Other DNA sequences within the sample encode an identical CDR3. CDR3 in DNA: TGTGCCAGCAGCTTACAGGGGGCTAACTATGGCTACACCTTC. Residues: CASSLQGANYGYTF. The V call is TRBV5-4, the J call TRBJ1-2; 8 nucleotides agree with TRBD1. Germline V lookup: CDR1 SGHNT, CDR2 YYREEE (reference sequence). The CDR3 is 14 residues long. After removal of 2 bases from V and 0 bases from J, the junction contained 0 bases not matched to a gene.

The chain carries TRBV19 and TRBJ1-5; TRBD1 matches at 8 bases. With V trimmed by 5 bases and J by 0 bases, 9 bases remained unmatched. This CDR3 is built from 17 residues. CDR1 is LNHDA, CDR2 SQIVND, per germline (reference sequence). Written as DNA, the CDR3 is TGTGCCAGTAGTCCCATCCGACAGGGGACTAGCAATCAGCCCCAGCATTTT. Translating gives CASSPIRQGTSNQPQHF.

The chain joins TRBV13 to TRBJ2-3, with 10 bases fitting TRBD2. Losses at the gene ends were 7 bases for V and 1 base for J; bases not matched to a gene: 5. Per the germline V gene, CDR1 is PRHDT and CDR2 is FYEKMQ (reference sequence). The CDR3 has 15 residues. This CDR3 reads CASIAGTSGTDTQYF. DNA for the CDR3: TGTGCCAGCATCGCTGGGACTAGCGGCACAGATACGCAGTATTTT.

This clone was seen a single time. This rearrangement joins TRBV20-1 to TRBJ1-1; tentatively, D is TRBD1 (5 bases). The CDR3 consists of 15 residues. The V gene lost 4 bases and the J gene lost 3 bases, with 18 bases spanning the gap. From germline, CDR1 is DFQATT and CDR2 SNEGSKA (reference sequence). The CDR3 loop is CSANDRGRGDTEAFF. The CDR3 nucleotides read TGCAGTGCTAATGACAGAGGGCGAGGCGACACTGAAGCTTTCTTT.

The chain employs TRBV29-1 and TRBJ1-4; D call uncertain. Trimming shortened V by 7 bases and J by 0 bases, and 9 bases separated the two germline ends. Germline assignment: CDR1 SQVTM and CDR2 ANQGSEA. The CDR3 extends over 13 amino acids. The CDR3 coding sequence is TGCAGCGCTACGGGAACAACTAATGAAAAACTGTTTTTT. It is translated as CSATGTTNEKLFF.

The CDR3 coding sequence is TGTGCCAGCAGCCCACCCGGGGACACAGATACGCAGTATTTT. It is translated as CASSPPGDTDTQYF. This chain joins TRBV3-1 (or the pseudogene TRBV3-2) and TRBJ2-3, with a possible D match to TRBD2 (5 bases). V was shortened by 4 bases and J by 2 bases, with 10 bases between the two germline ends. From germline, CDR1 is LGHDT and CDR2 YNNKEL (reference sequence). There are 14 residues in the CDR3.

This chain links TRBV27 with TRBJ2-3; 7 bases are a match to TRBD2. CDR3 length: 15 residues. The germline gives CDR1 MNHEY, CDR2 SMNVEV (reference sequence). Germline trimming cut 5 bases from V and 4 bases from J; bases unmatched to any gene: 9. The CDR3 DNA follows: TGTGCCAGCAGTCGAGGACTAGTCGGGGCAGATACGCAGTATTTT. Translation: CASSRGLVGADTQYF.

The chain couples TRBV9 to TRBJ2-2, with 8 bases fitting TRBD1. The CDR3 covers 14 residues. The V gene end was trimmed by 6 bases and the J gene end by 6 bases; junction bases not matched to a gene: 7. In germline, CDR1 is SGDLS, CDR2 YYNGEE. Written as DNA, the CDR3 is TGTGCCAGCAAAGCAGGGGGCGCCCCCGGGGAGCTGTTTTTT. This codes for CASKAGGAPGELFF.

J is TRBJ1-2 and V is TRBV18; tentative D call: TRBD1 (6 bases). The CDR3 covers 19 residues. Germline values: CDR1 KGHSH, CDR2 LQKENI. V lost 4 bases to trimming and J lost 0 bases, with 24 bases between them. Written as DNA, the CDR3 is TGTGCCAGCTCACGAAAAGGGACGACAGGCTATTCCACTAACTATGGCTACACCTTC. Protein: CASSRKGTTGYSTNYGYTF.